The clone carrying this T cell receptor (beta chain) showed up just once. The data were obtained in a study of T-cell memory formation after mild COVID-19. MiXCR, run by TCRdb on the 5' RACE reads, gives a single entry per CDR3 protein. The sample holds hundreds of thousands of distinct CDR3 sequences, around 19% seen once. Sequencing input: PBMCs or a T cell subset sorted from them (not recorded which). The receptor was derived from an adult woman who had mild COVID-19 (a few samples of this study predate the infection). Cell type and time point are not known.

The chain's CDR3 is CASSGTGGQGSSGSPYEQYF. CDR3 DNA sequence: TGTGCCAGCAGTGGAACGGGTGGACAGGGCTCTTCGGGGAGCCCCTACGAGCAGTACTTC. This chain connects TRBV2 to TRBJ2-7, with TRBD1 identical over 8 bases. The CDR3 is 20 amino acids. CDR1 is SNHLY and CDR2 is FYNNEI in the germline V gene. V gave up 4 bases and J gave up 2 bases; unmatched junction bases: 22.